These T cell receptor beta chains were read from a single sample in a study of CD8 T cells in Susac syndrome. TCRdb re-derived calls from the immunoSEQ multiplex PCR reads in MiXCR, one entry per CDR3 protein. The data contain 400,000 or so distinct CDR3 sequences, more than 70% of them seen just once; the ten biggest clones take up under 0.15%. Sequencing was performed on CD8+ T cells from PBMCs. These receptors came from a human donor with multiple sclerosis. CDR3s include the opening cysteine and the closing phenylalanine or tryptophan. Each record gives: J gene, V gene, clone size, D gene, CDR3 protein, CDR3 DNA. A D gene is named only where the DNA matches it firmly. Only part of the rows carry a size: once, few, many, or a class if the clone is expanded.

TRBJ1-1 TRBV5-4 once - CASRYRGGWRAFF TGTGCCAGCAGGTATAGGGGAGGATGGCGTGCTTTCTTT
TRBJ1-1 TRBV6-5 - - CASSYSLGDTEAFF TGTGCCAGCAGTTACTCCCTGGGTGACACTGAAGCTTTCTTT
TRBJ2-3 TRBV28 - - CASSLGELSTDTQYF TGTGCCAGCAGTTTAGGAGAACTTAGCACAGATACGCAGTATTTT
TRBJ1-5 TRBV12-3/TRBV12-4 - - CASSPGGINQPQHF TGTGCCAGCAGTCCTGGGGGGATTAATCAGCCCCAGCATTTT
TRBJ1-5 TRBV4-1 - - CASSQRAPGNQPQHF TGCGCCAGCAGCCAACGAGCCCCTGGCAATCAGCCCCAGCATTTT
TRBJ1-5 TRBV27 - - CASSLVTETYQPQHF TGTGCCAGCAGTTTAGTTACAGAGACTTATCAGCCCCAGCATTTT
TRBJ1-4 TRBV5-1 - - CASSWTTNEKLFF TGCGCCAGCAGTTGGACGACTAATGAAAAACTGTTTTTT
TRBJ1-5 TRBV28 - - CASSYLWGPYSNQPQHF TGTGCCAGCAGTTATCTTTGGGGTCCGTATAGCAATCAGCCCCAGCATTTT
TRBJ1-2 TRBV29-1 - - CSVLLTDRYGYTF TGCAGCGTTCTATTGACAGACCGCTATGGCTACACCTTC
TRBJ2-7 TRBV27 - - CASSFTGAHEQYF TGTGCCAGCAGTTTCACCGGGGCCCACGAGCAGTACTTC
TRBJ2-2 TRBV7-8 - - CASSDPRREGRTGELFF TGTGCCAGCAGCGACCCCCGGCGGGAAGGTCGGACCGGGGAGCTGTTTTTT
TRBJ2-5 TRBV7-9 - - CASSPSAGARETQYF TGTGCCAGCAGTCCCTCGGCAGGGGCGCGGGAGACCCAGTACTTC
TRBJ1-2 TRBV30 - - CAWSSVSGYYGYTF TGTGCCTGGAGCAGTGTTTCCGGATACTATGGCTACACCTTC
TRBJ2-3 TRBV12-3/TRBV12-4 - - CASSLTDGRADTQYF TGTGCCAGCAGTTTAACTGACGGGAGAGCAGATACGCAGTATTTT
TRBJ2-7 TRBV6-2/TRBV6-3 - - CASSYGRGFSYEQYF TGTGCCAGCAGTTACGGACGGGGATTCTCCTACGAGCAGTACTTC
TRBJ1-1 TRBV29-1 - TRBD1 CSVETGATTEAFF TGCAGCGTTGAAACAGGGGCGACCACTGAAGCTTTCTTT
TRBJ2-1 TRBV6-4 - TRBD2 CASSGVGSSGVNEQFF TGTGCCAGCAGTGGAGTCGGTTCTAGCGGGGTCAATGAGCAGTTCTTC
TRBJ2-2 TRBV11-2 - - CALKRDTGELFF TGTGCCCTCAAGAGGGACACCGGGGAGCTGTTTTTT
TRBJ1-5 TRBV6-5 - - CASSLREANQPQHF TGTGCCAGCAGCCTCAGGGAGGCAAATCAGCCCCAGCATTTT
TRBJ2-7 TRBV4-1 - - CASSQAPSGPSYEQYF TGCGCCAGCAGCCAAGCGCCGAGCGGGCCATCCTACGAGCAGTACTTC
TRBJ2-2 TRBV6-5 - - CASSYSSLIPNTGELFF TGTGCCAGCAGTTACTCTTCCCTAATACCGAACACCGGGGAGCTGTTTTTT
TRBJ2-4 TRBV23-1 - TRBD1 CASSQCNNRGPFGNIQYF TGCGCCAGCAGTCAATGTAATAACAGGGGGCCCTTTGGAAACATTCAGTACTTC
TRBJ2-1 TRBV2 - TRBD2 CASSESGSFYNEQFF TGTGCCAGCAGTGAAAGCGGGAGTTTCTACAATGAGCAGTTCTTC
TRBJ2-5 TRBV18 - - CASSPLDPPFTLQETQYF TGTGCCAGCTCACCACTGGACCCCCCTTTTACTCTCCAAGAGACCCAGTACTTC
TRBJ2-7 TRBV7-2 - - CASSLVAGRDYEQYF TGTGCCAGCAGCTTAGTTGCCGGGAGAGACTACGAGCAGTACTTC
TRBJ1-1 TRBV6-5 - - CASSYSISTEAFF TGTGCCAGCAGTTACTCGATAAGCACTGAAGCTTTCTTT
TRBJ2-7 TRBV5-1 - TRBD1 CASSPRTGQASYEQYF TGCGCCAGCAGCCCCCGAACGGGACAGGCATCCTACGAGCAGTACTTC